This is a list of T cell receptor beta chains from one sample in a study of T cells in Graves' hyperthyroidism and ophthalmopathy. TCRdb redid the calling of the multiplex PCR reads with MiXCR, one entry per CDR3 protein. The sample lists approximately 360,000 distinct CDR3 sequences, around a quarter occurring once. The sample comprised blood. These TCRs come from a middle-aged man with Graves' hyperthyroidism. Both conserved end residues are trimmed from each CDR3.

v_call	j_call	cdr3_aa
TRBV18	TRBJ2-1	ASSSGLPQNNEQF
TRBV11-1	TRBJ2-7	ASSPRGRPMYEQY
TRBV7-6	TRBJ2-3	ASSIGLAGTDTQY
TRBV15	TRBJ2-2	ATSSTGAGELF
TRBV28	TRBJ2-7	ASSLPGAAYEQY
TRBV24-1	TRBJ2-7	ATSAPAGAGEYEQY
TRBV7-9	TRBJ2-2	ASSLAGATGELF
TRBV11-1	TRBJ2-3	ASSQRTQMDTQY
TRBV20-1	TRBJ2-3	SARVGQGGDTQY
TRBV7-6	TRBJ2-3	ASSLTRGLSSTDTQY
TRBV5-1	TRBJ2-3	ASKAGAPDTQY
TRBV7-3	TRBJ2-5	ASSLMSQETQY
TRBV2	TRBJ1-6	ASSRQGANSPLH
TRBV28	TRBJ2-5	ASSQDRAGRAEEAQY
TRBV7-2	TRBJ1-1	ASARDTEAF
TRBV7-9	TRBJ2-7	ASSCQSHEQY
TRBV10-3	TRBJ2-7	AISDKQGFYEQY
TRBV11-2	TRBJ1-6	ASSADSKNSPLH
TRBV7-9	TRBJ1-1	ASSLAGTGGAKLYTEAF
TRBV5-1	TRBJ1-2	ASTWTGEDYGYT
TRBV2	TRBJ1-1	TSSEGGNTEAF
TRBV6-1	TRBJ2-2	ASSLGGGVTGELF
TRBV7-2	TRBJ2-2	ASSLVTSGSRVGELF
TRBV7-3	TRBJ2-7	ASSLTGVEQY
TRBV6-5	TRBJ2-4	ASSYSSDGNIQY
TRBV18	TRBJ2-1	ASSSRGRAYNEQF
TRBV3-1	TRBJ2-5	ASSQGGVRDSVQY
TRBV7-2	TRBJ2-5	ASSVGLASGGTQY
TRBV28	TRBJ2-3	ASSNTDTQY
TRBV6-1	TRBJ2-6	ASSEIWPSGANVLT
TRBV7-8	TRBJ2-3	ASSLGGGTSDTQY
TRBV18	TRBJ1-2	ASSPEDRFGGYT
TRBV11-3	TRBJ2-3	ASSPRDRGSSDTQY
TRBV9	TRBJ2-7	ASSAAAVGYEQY
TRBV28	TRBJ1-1	AHRQGNTEAF
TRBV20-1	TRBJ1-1	SSRGQTGTEAF
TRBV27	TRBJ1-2	ASSLGPRGDANYGYT
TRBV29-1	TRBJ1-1	SVEDRRTEAF